Sequencing of this TCR beta chain was carried out in a study of OX40 agonist ivuxolimab in advanced cancers. Measured with immunoSEQ multiplex PCR; TCRdb has only the in-frame clones, and not every one. The repertoire holds 61,000 or so clones, with roughly 80% as singletons. Deletions cut 3 bases from V and 7 bases from J, with 15 bases between. CDR1 is SGHAT, CDR2 FQNNGV, per germline. The CDR3 is made up of 15 amino acids. This TCR was recovered from an adult with an advanced solid tumor such as melanoma, head and neck, liver or kidney cancer. The rearrangement uses TRBV11-2 and TRBJ2-2; D may be TRBD1 or TRBD2 (5 bases each). The sample in question was CD4+ or CD8+ T cells sorted from blood, obtained in a trial of the OX40 agonist ivuxolimab. The CDR3 spells CASSLGSGRVGELFF. The CDR3 nucleotides read TGTGCCAGCAGCTTGGGATCAGGGCGGGTCGGGGAGCTGTTTTTT.